The 31 T cell receptor beta chains below all came from one sample that was sequenced in a study of T cells expressing NK-cell markers (TCRdb year 2020). The library was prepared using 5' RACE. The sequencing machine was an Illumina HiSeq 2000. TCRdb reprocessed the reads into one record per CDR3 protein sequence, lacking DNA. The data table for this sample lists around 550,000 distinct CDR3 sequences. The top ten hold 3% to 4.5% of the sample. Specimen: blood T cells: a sorted CD56 or NKG2C T cell subset, CD4+ or CD8+ T cells, or bulk PBMC T cells (not recorded which). The receptor set was obtained from a man between 18 and 35 years old in good health. Donor details come from another sample of the same person, matched by shared clones.

The chain employs TRBV12-3 or TRBV12-4 and TRBJ2-2; TCRdb reports TRBD1, a call that lacks DNA to check it against. This CDR3 is built from 15 residues. The chain's CDR3 is CASSPRGRVPGELFF.

This chain connects TRBV20-1 to TRBJ2-7; TCRdb reports TRBD1, a call that lacks DNA to check it against. Germline CDR1 is DFQATT and CDR2 is SNEGSKA (reference sequence). The CDR3 consists of 15 residues. CDR3 in amino acids: CSAGGGRGRGNEQYF.

This chain uses TRBV12-3 or TRBV12-4 with TRBJ2-6; the D gene TCRdb calls, TRBD1, cannot be checked with no DNA. This CDR3 has 17 amino acids. The CDR3 sequence: CASSSGQGVSGANVLTF.

The CDR3 is CSVAQDGEQFF. The chain is built from TRBV29-1 and TRBJ2-1. This CDR3 has 11 residues. The V gene's germline CDR1 is SQVTM and CDR2 ANQGSEA.

The CDR3 sequence: CASSSEANTQYF. V is TRBV11-2 and J is TRBJ2-3. CDR3 length equals 12 residues. CDR1 is SGHAT, CDR2 FQNNGV, per germline. Combining the CDR3 with reference TRBV11-2 and TRBJ2-3 gives the whole variable domain EAGVAQSPRYKIIEKRQSVAFWCNPISGHATLYWYQQILGQGPKLLIQFQNNGVVDDSQLPKDRFSAERLKGVDSTLKIQPAKLEDSAVYLCASSSEANTQYFGPGTRLTVL.

CDR3 sequence reads: CSIGWTSLLQETQYF. The chain employs TRBV29-1 and TRBJ2-5; the TCRdb D gene call, TRBD2, has no DNA to confirm it. Germline V gene lookup returns CDR1 SQVTM and CDR2 ANQGSEA. CDR3 length equals 15 residues.

The V and J genes are TRBV6-2 or TRBV6-3 and TRBJ1-1; TCRdb calls TRBD1, which cannot be checked without DNA. The CDR3 runs 13 residues. CDR1 is MNHEY and CDR2 is SVGEGT in the germline V gene. Here the CDR3 reads CASSYLLTEEAFF.

V gene TRBV21-1 combines with J gene TRBJ1-5. TRBV21-1 is designated a pseudogene. The CDR3 has 15 residues. The chain's CDR3 is CASSKWVAGHQPQHF.

The chain joins TRBV7-9 to TRBJ2-3. The V gene's germline CDR1 is SEHNR and CDR2 FQNEAQ (reference sequence). CDR3 size: 12 residues. CDR3 amino acids: CASSVRLEGQYF.

The chain is built from TRBV7-8 and TRBJ2-1; no DNA is available, so the TRBD2 call from TCRdb remains unchecked. Germline V gives CDR1 SGHVS, CDR2 FQNEAQ. The CDR3 length is 16 residues. CDR3 region: CASSLGLAGDNNEQFF.

This chain uses TRBV7-9 with TRBJ2-5; with no DNA, the TCRdb D assignment of TRBD1 cannot be verified. CDR1 SEHNR and CDR2 FQNEAQ come from the germline V gene (reference sequence). The CDR3 spans 14 residues. The CDR3 is CASSFWDRGQTQYF. The full variable domain, with the rest looked up from reference TRBV7-9 and TRBJ2-5, is DTGVSQNPRHKITKRGQNVTFRCDPISEHNRLYWYRQTLGQGPEFLTYFQNEAQLEKSRLLSDRFSAERPKGSFSTLEIQRTEQGDSAMYLCASSFWDRGQTQYFGPGTRLLVL.

The chain carries TRBV7-8 and TRBJ1-5; TCRdb calls TRBD1, which cannot be checked without DNA. The CDR3 is 17 residues long. In germline, CDR1 is SGHVS, CDR2 FQNEAQ. The chain's CDR3 is CASSLARFAGQNQPQHF.

The V and J genes are TRBV27 and TRBJ1-1; TCRdb outputs TRBD1, but without DNA this stays unchecked. Looked up from germline, CDR1 is MNHEY and CDR2 is SMNVEV (reference sequence). CDR3 length: 13 amino acids. This chain's CDR3 is CASSSLRGPRAFF.

This chain uses TRBV12-3 or TRBV12-4 with TRBJ1-2; TCRdb reports TRBD1, a call that lacks DNA to check it against. The CDR3 sequence is 14 residues long. This chain's CDR3 is CASSPGQDLYGYTF.

The genes are TRBV5-1 and TRBJ2-3; the TCRdb D gene call, TRBD2, has no DNA to confirm it. There are 17 residues in the CDR3. From germline, CDR1 is SGHRS and CDR2 YFSETQ. The CDR3 here is CASSLDLAGGSTDTQYF.

The rearrangement uses TRBV30 and TRBJ2-2; absent DNA, TCRdb's TRBD1 call cannot be checked. This CDR3 is 15 amino acids long. Germline V lookup: CDR1 GTSNPN, CDR2 SVGIG (reference sequence). CDR3 amino acids: CAWSRQEAYTGELFF.

The chain is built from TRBV12-3 or TRBV12-4 and TRBJ2-1. The length of the CDR3 is 17 residues. The CDR3 sequence: CASSYSLVYSGYNEQFF.

The chain recombines TRBV7-2 with TRBJ2-3; TCRdb gives TRBD1 as the D gene, but with no DNA this cannot be confirmed. Germline loops: CDR1 SGHTA, CDR2 FQGNSA. The CDR3 is made up of 16 amino acids. The CDR3 region is CASSPDHRVFPDTQYF.

The chain employs TRBV29-1 and TRBJ2-7; TCRdb designates TRBD1, a call that cannot be tested without DNA. This CDR3 region has 14 residues. CDR1 is SQVTM and CDR2 is ANQGSEA in the germline V gene. This chain's CDR3 is CSVLTGGASHEQYF.

V and J are TRBV11-2 and TRBJ2-7. Germline assignment: CDR1 SGHAT and CDR2 FQNNGV. The CDR3 length is 13 residues. CDR3 sequence: CASRNRGPYEQYF.

CDR3 loop: CSASRTGETYEQYF. The rearrangement joins TRBV20-1 to TRBJ2-7; TCRdb's D call of TRBD1 is untestable without DNA. CDR3 length: 14 residues. The V gene's germline CDR1 is DFQATT and CDR2 SNEGSKA (reference sequence).

The CDR3 spells CAISETGTYGYTF. This chain joins TRBV10-3 and TRBJ1-2; there is no DNA to check the TCRdb D call of TRBD1. This CDR3 is 13 amino acids long. From germline, CDR1 is ENHRY and CDR2 SYGVKD.

The V gene is TRBV20-1, the J gene TRBJ2-5; TCRdb returns TRBD1, unconfirmable since there is no DNA. Germline assignment: CDR1 DFQATT and CDR2 SNEGSKA (reference sequence). The CDR3 runs to 14 residues. This CDR3 reads CSARDPTALMAQYF.

The rearrangement joins TRBV2 to TRBJ2-7; TCRdb selects TRBD2, and the lack of DNA leaves this call unchecked. Germline values: CDR1 SNHLY, CDR2 FYNNEI. The CDR3 covers 12 residues. The CDR3 protein is CASRRSGGEQYF.

The V gene is TRBV2, the J gene TRBJ2-5; lacking DNA, the TRBD1 call made by TCRdb goes unchecked. Germline CDR1 reads SNHLY; CDR2 reads FYNNEI. The CDR3 has 14 amino acids. The CDR3 sequence: CASSAGTPAETQYF.

The gene calls are TRBV7-2 and TRBJ2-2; TCRdb names TRBD1, which stays unverified in the absence of DNA. The length of the CDR3 is 16 residues. Germline CDR1 reads SGHTA; CDR2 reads FQGNSA. CDR3 amino acids: CASSLAGTLNTGELFF.

The chain recombines TRBV11-2 with TRBJ2-5. Germline lookup yields CDR1 SGHAT and CDR2 FQNNGV. The CDR3 length is 15 residues. The CDR3 is CASTHRFRSWETQYF.

V is TRBV27 and J is TRBJ1-5. CDR3 size: 13 residues. CDR1 and CDR2 from the germline V gene are MNHEY and SMNVEV (reference sequence). The CDR3 spells CASSPDGYQPQHF.

The chain uses TRBV29-1 and TRBJ1-4; TCRdb's D call of TRBD1 is untestable without DNA. This CDR3 is 16 amino acids long. Germline assignment: CDR1 SQVTM and CDR2 ANQGSEA. The CDR3 reads CSVEDWFQGGNEKLFF.

This chain links TRBV5-6 with TRBJ2-3; lacking DNA, the TRBD1 call made by TCRdb goes unchecked. The CDR3 length is 15 residues. Looked up from germline, CDR1 is SGHDT and CDR2 is YYEEEE. The CDR3 sequence is CASSLPQGGTDTQYF.

The rearrangement uses TRBV11-1 and TRBJ2-1; TCRdb outputs TRBD2, but without DNA this stays unchecked. The length of the CDR3 is 16 residues. Germline values: CDR1 SGHAT, CDR2 FQDESV (reference sequence). The CDR3: CASSPMGGLAVSEQFF.